This TCR beta chain is from a study of sequential checkpoint blockade in melanoma. This clone was found once. The treatment here: randomized to nivolumab then ipilimumab (arm A) or the reverse (arm B). Assay used: immunoSEQ multiplex PCR; TCRdb lists only in-frame clones, some missing. The sample holds roughly 5,000 clones, around 25% seen once. CDR3 length equals 16 residues. From germline, CDR1 is SGHRS and CDR2 YFSETQ. V was clipped by 6 bases and J by 2 bases, with 20 bases between them. The V and J genes are TRBV5-1 and TRBJ2-5; possibly TRBD1 for D (6 bases). This receptor was identified in a human donor with melanoma. The material was tumor tissue (inferred from file names), obtained from a patient given nivolumab and ipilimumab in sequence. CDR3 sequence: CASTRGRDKGQETQYF. CDR3 DNA sequence: TGCGCCAGCACCCGGGGCCGGGACAAGGGTCAAGAGACCCAGTACTTC.